This TCR beta chain was retrieved from a study of T cells in Graves' hyperthyroidism and ophthalmopathy. This clonotype has more than one count but fewer than ten. Amplified TCR beta CDR3 regions derived from RNA transcripts. First-round RT-PCR targeting the TCR CDR3 was performed with the HTBI primer set. TCRdb reanalysed the multiplex PCR reads using MiXCR and keeps one entry per CDR3 protein. The sample carries hundreds of thousands of distinct CDR3 sequences, more than 14% recorded once. This sequence originates from a woman aged 50 to 60 with Graves' ophthalmopathy. Material for sequencing was blood.

As DNA, the CDR3 is TGCGCCAGCAGCTTGGTTTACAGGAGGAACACTGAAGCTTTCTTT. This gives the protein CASSLVYRRNTEAFF. The rearrangement uses TRBV5-1 and TRBJ1-1; D perhaps matches TRBD1 (5 bases). Germline CDR1 and CDR2: SGHRS and YFSETQ. This CDR3 has 15 amino acids. Between the trimmed V and J ends, which lost 0 bases and 1 base, there was a span of 10 bases.